The clone carrying this T cell receptor beta chain came up many times. This record belongs to a study of T cells in Graves' hyperthyroidism and ophthalmopathy. The length of the CDR3 is 11 residues. Trimming removed 7 bases from V and 4 bases from J, with 6 bases in between. Per the germline V gene, CDR1 is SGHTA and CDR2 is FQGNSA. Amplification of TCR beta CDR3 regions was performed using RNA transcripts as template. First-round RT-PCR of the TCR CDR3 relied on the HTBI primer set. MiXCR, run by TCRdb on the multiplex PCR reads, gives a single entry per CDR3 protein. The data hold approximately 600,000 distinct CDR3 sequences, with roughly 15% observed a single time.

The sequenced sample consisted of blood. The chain links TRBV7-2 to TRBJ2-3; D call uncertain. This TCR was recovered from a woman aged 25 to 39 with Graves' hyperthyroidism. The CDR3 reads CASTPADTQYF. CDR3 DNA: TGTGCCAGCACCCCAGCAGATACGCAGTATTTT.